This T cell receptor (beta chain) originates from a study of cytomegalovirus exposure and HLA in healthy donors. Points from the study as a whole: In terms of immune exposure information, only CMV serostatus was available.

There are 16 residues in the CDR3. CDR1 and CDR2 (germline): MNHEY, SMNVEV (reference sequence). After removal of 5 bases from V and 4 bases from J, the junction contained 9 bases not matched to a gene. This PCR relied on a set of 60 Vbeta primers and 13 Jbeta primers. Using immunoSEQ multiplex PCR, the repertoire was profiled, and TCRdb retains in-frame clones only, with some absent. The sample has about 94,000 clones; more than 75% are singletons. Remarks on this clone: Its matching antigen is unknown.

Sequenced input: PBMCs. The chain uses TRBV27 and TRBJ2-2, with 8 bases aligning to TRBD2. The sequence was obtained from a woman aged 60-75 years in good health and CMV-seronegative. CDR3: CASSPGLAPSTGELFF. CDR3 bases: TGTGCCAGCAGTCCCGGACTAGCCCCCAGCACCGGGGAGCTGTTTTTT.